The subject of this entry is one TCR beta chain. The data stem from a study of blood T cell repertoires in COVID-19. The CDR3 consists of 15 residues. Germline V CDR1 and CDR2: MNHEY, SVGAGI. V lost 10 bases and J lost 4; bases outside the gene matches: 10. Using immunoSEQ multiplex PCR, the repertoire was profiled, and TCRdb retains in-frame clones only, with some absent. This table holds about 190,000 clones, about nine tenths found once. The material sequenced was peripheral blood. The receptor's source is a man in his forties with acute or convalescent COVID-19. The rearrangement uses TRBV6-5 and TRBJ2-1; 10 bases agree with TRBD1. The CDR3 region is CATRGQGSLYNEQFF. In nucleotides, the CDR3 is TGTGCCACCAGGGGACAGGGGAGTTTATACAATGAGCAGTTCTTC.